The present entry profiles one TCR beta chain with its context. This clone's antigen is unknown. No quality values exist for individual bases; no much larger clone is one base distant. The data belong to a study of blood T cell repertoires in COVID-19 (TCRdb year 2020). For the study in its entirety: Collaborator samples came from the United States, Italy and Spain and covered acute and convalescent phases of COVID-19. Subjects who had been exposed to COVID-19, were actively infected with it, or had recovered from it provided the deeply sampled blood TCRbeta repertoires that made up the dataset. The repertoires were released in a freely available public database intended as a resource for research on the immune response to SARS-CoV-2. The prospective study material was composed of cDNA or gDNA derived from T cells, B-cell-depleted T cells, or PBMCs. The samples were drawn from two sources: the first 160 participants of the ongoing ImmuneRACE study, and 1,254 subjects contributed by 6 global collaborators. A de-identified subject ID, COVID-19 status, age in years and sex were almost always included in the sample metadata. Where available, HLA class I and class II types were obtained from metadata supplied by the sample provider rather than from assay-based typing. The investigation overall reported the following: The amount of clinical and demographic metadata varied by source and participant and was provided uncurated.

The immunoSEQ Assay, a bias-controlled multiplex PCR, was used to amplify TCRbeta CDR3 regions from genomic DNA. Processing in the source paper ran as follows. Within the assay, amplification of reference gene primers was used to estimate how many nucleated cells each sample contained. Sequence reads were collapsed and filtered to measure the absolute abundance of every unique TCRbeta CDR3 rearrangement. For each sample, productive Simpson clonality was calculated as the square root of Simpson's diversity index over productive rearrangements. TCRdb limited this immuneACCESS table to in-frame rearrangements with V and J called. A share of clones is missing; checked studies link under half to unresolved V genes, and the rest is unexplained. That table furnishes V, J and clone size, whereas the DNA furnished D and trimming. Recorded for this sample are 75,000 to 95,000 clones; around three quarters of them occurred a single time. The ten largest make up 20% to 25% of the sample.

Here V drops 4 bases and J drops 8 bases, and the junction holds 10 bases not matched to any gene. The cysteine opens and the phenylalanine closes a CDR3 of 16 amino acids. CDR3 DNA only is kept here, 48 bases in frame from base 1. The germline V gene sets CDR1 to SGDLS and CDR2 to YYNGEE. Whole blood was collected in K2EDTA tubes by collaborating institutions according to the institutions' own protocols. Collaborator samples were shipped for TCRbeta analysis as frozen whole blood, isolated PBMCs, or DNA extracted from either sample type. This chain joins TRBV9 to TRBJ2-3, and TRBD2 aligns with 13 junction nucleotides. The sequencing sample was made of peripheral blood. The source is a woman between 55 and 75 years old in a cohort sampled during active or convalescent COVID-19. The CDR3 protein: CASSSQTSGGSATQYF. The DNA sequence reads TGTGCCAGCAGCTCCCAGACTAGCGGGGGGTCCGCTACGCAGTATTTT.